These 19 T cell receptor beta chains share one sample of origin, sequenced in a study of CD8+ T cells in alopecia areata. Extracted from the samples, RNA was reverse transcribed into cDNA to serve as the sequencing template. Produced via immunoSEQ multiplex PCR; TCRdb's table is partial and in-frame only. The table lists more than 95,000 clones, less than 45% of them singletons, with approximately 3.1% in the top ten. The sample comprised CD4+ T cells sorted from blood. These receptors all stem from a human donor with alopecia areata.

This chain links TRBV29-1 with TRBJ2-3, with D unresolved. Per germline, CDR1 SQVTM and CDR2 ANQGSEA. With 4 bases removed from V and 2 bases from J, the gap between germline ends came to 13 bases. The CDR3 contains 14 residues. In DNA form, the CDR3 reads TGCAGCGTTGCCAGGCGGAACCCCACAGATACGCAGTATTTT. Translating gives CSVARRNPTDTQYF.

This chain joins TRBV7-9 and TRBJ2-7; D remains ambiguous. The CDR3 is 13 amino acids. The V end lost 0 bases, the J end lost 5 bases, and 8 bases lay between the germline ends. The germline V gene encodes CDR1 SEHNR and CDR2 FQNEAQ (reference sequence). CDR3 nucleotide sequence: TGTGCCAGCAGCTTAGCGCAATATGACGAGCAGTACTTC. It codes for CASSLAQYDEQYF.

This clone has only a few counts. This sequence joins TRBV19 and TRBJ1-2, with D possibly being TRBD1 (6 bases). This CDR3 comprises 14 residues. Germline lookup yields CDR1 LNHDA and CDR2 SQIVND (reference sequence). The V gene lost 3 bases and the J gene lost 6 bases, with 14 bases spanning the gap. CDR3 sequence: CASSIGQNYNGYTF. CDR3 DNA sequence: TGTGCCAGTAGTATCGGACAGAACTATAATGGCTACACCTTC.

The table lists this clone with a few counts. This chain connects TRBV29-1 to TRBJ1-5, with unresolved D. Germline CDR1 SQVTM, CDR2 ANQGSEA. CDR3 size: 13 residues. The V and J ends lost 6 bases and 2 bases respectively, with 11 bases between them. The CDR3 nucleotides are TGCAGCGTCAGTAATTCGGGCAATCAGCCCCAGCATTTT. It translates to CSVSNSGNQPQHF.

The chain uses TRBV29-1 and TRBJ2-3; D not certain. CDR3 size: 14 residues. Germline V lookup: CDR1 SQVTM, CDR2 ANQGSEA. V gave up 1 base and J gave up 2 bases, with 10 bases separating them. CDR3 DNA sequence: TGCAGCGTTGAAGGACGGGTTAACACAGATACGCAGTATTTT. This sequence encodes CSVEGRVNTDTQYF.

This clone was observed a single time. The rearrangement links TRBV6-6 to TRBJ2-5, with D unresolved. Per germline, CDR1 MNHNY and CDR2 SVGAGI (reference sequence). This CDR3 contains 11 residues. Trimming left V 6 bases short and J 1 base short, with 3 bases between. This chain's CDR3 is CASSSQETQYF. The CDR3 DNA follows: TGTGCCAGCAGCTCCCAAGAGACCCAGTACTTC.

This clone has more than one count but fewer than ten. The chain has TRBV29-1 and TRBJ1-4; D unclear. The CDR3 spans 12 residues. V dropped 7 bases and J dropped 5 bases, with 11 bases sitting between them. Looked up from germline, CDR1 is SQVTM and CDR2 is ANQGSEA. The CDR3 DNA reads TGCAGCGCCGGGAGTCTGAATGAAAAACTGTTTTTT. Translated, it gives CSAGSLNEKLFF.

The chain uses TRBV11-1 and TRBJ2-2; D assignment may be TRBD1 or TRBD2 (5 bases each). V lost 1 base to trimming and J lost 4 bases, with 7 bases between them. CDR1 and CDR2 from the germline V gene are SGHAT and FQDESV (reference sequence). The CDR3 sequence is 14 residues long. CDR3 loop: CASSLDGGTGELFF. CDR3 sequence (DNA): TGTGCCAGCAGCTTAGATGGGGGCACCGGGGAGCTGTTTTTT.

The rearrangement links TRBV29-1 to TRBJ1-1; D not resolved. The V and J ends lost 5 bases and 1 base respectively, with 8 bases between them. The CDR3 has 12 amino acids. Looked up from germline, CDR1 is SQVTM and CDR2 is ANQGSEA. The CDR3 loop reads CSVNPGNTEAFF. The CDR3 DNA follows: TGCAGCGTTAATCCTGGGAACACTGAAGCTTTCTTT.

This clone was found a few times. The V gene is TRBV28, the J gene TRBJ2-4; tentative D call: TRBD1 (6 bases). The CDR3 consists of 15 residues. The V end was cut by 6 bases, the J end by 10 bases, with 22 bases between. Germline CDR1 MDHEN, CDR2 SYDVKM. CDR3 protein: CASSQGGTGFRIQYF. As DNA, the CDR3 is TGTGCCAGCAGCCAAGGGGGTACAGGGTTTAGGATTCAGTACTTC.

The chain couples TRBV6-5 to TRBJ2-1, with TRBD1 identical over 8 bases. Trimming cost V 0 bases and J 10 bases; bases outside gene matches: 5. The CDR3 has 14 amino acids. Germline V gives CDR1 MNHEY, CDR2 SVGAGI. In nucleotides, the CDR3 is TGTGCCAGCAGTTACTCGACAGGGGTTGTCGAGCAGTTCTTC. Its translation is CASSYSTGVVEQFF.

The genes are TRBV5-1 and TRBJ2-7; TRBD2 matches at 12 bases. This CDR3 contains 16 residues. CDR1 and CDR2 from the germline V gene are SGHRS and YFSETQ. V was clipped by 5 bases and J by 0 bases; unmatched bases: 6. The CDR3 loop reads CASSSTSGSVSYEQYF. CDR3 DNA: TGCGCCAGCAGTTCGACTAGCGGGAGCGTCTCCTACGAGCAGTACTTC.

J is TRBJ2-1 and V is TRBV18; the match to TRBD2 covers 10 bases. CDR3 length: 14 amino acids. V lost 6 bases, J lost 5 bases, and 4 bases stayed unmatched. Germline V lookup: CDR1 KGHSH, CDR2 LQKENI. CDR3 DNA: TGTGCCAGCTCGCCCGGGACTAGCGACAATGAGCAGTTCTTC. Protein product: CASSPGTSDNEQFF.

The rearrangement uses TRBV6-6 and TRBJ1-1; perhaps TRBD1 as D (6 bases). Germline CDR1 and CDR2: MNHNY and SVGAGI (reference sequence). There are 14 residues in the CDR3. Deletions cut 6 bases from V and 4 bases from J, with 15 bases between. CDR3: CASSWTDVGTEAFF. The CDR3 DNA reads as TGTGCCAGCAGCTGGACAGACGTTGGCACTGAAGCTTTCTTT.

Within the sample, this clone is medium-sized. This sequence joins TRBV28 and TRBJ2-3; no reliable D call. V gave up 6 bases and J gave up 6 bases, with 10 bases separating them. Germline loops: CDR1 MDHEN, CDR2 SYDVKM. The length of the CDR3 is 12 residues. The CDR3: CASSPGRDTQYF. In DNA, the CDR3 is TGTGCCAGCAGCCCAGGAAGGGATACGCAGTATTTT.

This clone has more than one count but fewer than ten. The chain employs TRBV7-6 and TRBJ1-3, with unresolved D. V was shortened by 6 bases and J by 4 bases, with 16 bases between the two germline ends. CDR1 is SGHVS, CDR2 FNYEAQ, per germline. CDR3 length: 15 residues. CDR3 in amino acids: CASSQDSGYGNTIYF. The CDR3 DNA follows: TGTGCCAGCAGTCAAGATTCGGGGTACGGAAACACCATATATTTT. The entire variable domain, with the rest obtained from reference TRBV7-6 and TRBJ1-3, is as follows: GAGVSQSPRYKVTKRGQDVALRCDPISGHVSLYWYRQALGQGPEFLTYFNYEAQQDKSGLPNDRFSAERPEGSISTLTIQRTEQRDSAMYRCASSQDSGYGNTIYFGEGSWLTVV.

The V call is TRBV7-9, the J call TRBJ2-3; 7 bases agree with TRBD2. CDR3 size: 16 residues. With 3 bases clipped from V and 2 bases from J, the junction kept 8 bases outside the gene matches. The V gene's germline CDR1 is SEHNR and CDR2 FQNEAQ (reference sequence). The CDR3 reads CASSFSQRGSTDTQYF. The CDR3 bases are TGTGCCAGCAGCTTCAGTCAGCGGGGATCCACAGATACGCAGTATTTT.

The genes are TRBV29-1 and TRBJ2-7; the D gene could be TRBD1 or TRBD2 (6 bases each). The CDR3 loop spans 11 amino acids. The V end was cut by 4 bases, the J end by 6 bases, with 10 bases between. Germline V gene data show CDR1 as SQVTM and CDR2 as ANQGSEA. As DNA, the CDR3 is TGCAGCGTTGTAGGGGGAGGCGAGCAGTACTTC. It specifies CSVVGGGEQYF.

The chain uses TRBV9 and TRBJ2-6; 13 bases are a match to TRBD2. From germline, CDR1 is SGDLS and CDR2 YYNGEE. The J segment lost 3 bases and the V segment lost 4 bases, leaving 10 bases of the junction unmatched. The CDR3 consists of 19 residues. CDR3 DNA sequence: TGTGCCAGCAGCCTTAGGTGGGGACTAGCGGGATTTGGGGCCAACGTCCTGACTTTC. Translation: CASSLRWGLAGFGANVLTF.